This T cell receptor beta chain was recovered during a study of control samples from healthy donors and cancer patients. Trimming removed 8 bases at V and 0 bases at J, with 14 bases between. Per the germline V gene, CDR1 is LGHNA and CDR2 is YSLEER. The CDR3 length is 15 residues. The method was immunoSEQ multiplex PCR; TCRdb's version includes in-frame clones alone and lacks a portion of them. The sample includes 160,000 or so clones, 92% of them seen just once. This receptor was taken from a woman aged 25 to 39 in good health. This sequence joins TRBV4-3 and TRBJ2-1, with D tentatively TRBD2 (5 bases). Sequencing input: blood. The CDR3, as DNA: TGCGCCAGCGCCCTGGGAGTCCGCTCCTACAATGAGCAGTTCTTC. It translates to CASALGVRSYNEQFF.